This T cell receptor beta chain was found in a study of blood T cell repertoires in COVID-19. About the study: Acute and convalescent COVID-19 samples came from the United States, Italy and Spain.

Germline V gives CDR1 SNHLY, CDR2 FYNNEI. CDR3 length: 14 amino acids. V lost 6 bases and J lost 1; bases outside the gene matches: 4. TCRdb keeps only in-frame clones here, not all; method: immunoSEQ multiplex PCR. The sample lists around 190,000 clones, roughly 80% seen once, with around 7% in the top ten. This receptor was identified in a human donor in a cohort sampled during active COVID-19. Sequencing was performed on peripheral blood. The rearrangement joins TRBV2 to TRBJ2-5; 8 bases align to TRBD1. Here the CDR3 reads CASRVDRGQETQYF. Here the CDR3 DNA reads TGTGCCAGCAGGGTAGACAGGGGCCAAGAGACCCAGTACTTC.